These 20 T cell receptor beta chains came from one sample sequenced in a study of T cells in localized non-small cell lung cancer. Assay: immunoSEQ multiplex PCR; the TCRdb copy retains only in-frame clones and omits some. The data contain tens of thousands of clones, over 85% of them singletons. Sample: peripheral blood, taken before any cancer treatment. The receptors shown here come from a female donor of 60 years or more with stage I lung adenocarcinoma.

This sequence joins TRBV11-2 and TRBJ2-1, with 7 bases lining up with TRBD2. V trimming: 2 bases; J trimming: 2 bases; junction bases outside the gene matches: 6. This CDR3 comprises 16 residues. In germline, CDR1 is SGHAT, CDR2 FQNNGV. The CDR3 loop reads CASSLWAGVAYNEQFF. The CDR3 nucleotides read TGTGCCAGCAGCTTATGGGCGGGGGTTGCCTACAATGAGCAGTTCTTC.

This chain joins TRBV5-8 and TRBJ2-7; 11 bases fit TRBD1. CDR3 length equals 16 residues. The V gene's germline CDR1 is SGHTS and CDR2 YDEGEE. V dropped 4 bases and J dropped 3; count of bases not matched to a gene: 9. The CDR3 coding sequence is TGTGCCAGCAGCCTCCAGTATGGGACAGGGGGCTACGAGCAGTACTTC. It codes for CASSLQYGTGGYEQYF.

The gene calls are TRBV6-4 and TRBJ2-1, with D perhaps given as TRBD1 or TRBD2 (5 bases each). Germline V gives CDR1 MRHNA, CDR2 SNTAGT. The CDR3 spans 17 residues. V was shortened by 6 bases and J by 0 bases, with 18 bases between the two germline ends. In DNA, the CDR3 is TGTGCCAGCAGCCTCAGCATTGAGGGGTCCTCCTACAATGAGCAGTTCTTC. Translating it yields CASSLSIEGSSYNEQFF.

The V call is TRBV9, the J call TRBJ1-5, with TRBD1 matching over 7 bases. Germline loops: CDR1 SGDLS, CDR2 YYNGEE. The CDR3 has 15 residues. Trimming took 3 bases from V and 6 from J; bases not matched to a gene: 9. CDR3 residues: CASSARGDRGQPQHF. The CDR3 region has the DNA TGTGCCAGCAGCGCGAGGGGGGACAGAGGTCAGCCCCAGCATTTT.

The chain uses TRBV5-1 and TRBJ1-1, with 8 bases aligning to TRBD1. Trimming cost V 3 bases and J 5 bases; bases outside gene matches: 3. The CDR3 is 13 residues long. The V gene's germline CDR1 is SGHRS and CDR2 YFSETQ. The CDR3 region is CASSSGTGTEAFF. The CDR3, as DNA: TGCGCCAGCAGCTCCGGGACAGGTACTGAAGCTTTCTTT. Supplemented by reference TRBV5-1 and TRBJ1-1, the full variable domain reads KAGVTQTPRYLIKTRGQQVTLSCSPISGHRSVSWYQQTPGQGLQFLFEYFSETQRNKGNFPGRFSGRQFSNSRSEMNVSTLELGDSALYLCASSSGTGTEAFFGQGTRLTVV.

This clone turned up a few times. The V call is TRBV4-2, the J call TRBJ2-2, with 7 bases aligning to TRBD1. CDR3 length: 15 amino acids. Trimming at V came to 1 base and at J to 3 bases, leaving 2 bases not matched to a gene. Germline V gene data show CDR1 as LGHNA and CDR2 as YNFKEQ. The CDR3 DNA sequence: TGTGCCAGCAGCCAAGGACAGGGTGACACCGGGGAGCTGTTTTTT. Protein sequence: CASSQGQGDTGELFF.

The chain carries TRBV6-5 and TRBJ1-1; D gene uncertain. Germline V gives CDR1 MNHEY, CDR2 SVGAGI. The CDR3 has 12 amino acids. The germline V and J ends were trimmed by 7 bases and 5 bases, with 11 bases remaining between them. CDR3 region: CASNGVGTEAFF. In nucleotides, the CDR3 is TGTGCCAGCAACGGGGTGGGGACTGAAGCTTTCTTT.

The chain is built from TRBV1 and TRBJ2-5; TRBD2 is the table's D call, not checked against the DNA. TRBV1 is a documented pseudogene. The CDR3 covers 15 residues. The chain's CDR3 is CTSSPGGGKSERQYF. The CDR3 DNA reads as TGCACCAGCAGCCCCGGGGGGGGGAAGAGCGAACGCCAGTACTTC.

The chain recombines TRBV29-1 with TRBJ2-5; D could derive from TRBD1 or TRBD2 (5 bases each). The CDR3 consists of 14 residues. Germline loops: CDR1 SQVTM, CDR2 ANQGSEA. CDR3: CSSRPVGVRETQYF. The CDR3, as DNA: TGCAGTAGTAGGCCCGTGGGGGTAAGAGAGACCCAGTACTTC.

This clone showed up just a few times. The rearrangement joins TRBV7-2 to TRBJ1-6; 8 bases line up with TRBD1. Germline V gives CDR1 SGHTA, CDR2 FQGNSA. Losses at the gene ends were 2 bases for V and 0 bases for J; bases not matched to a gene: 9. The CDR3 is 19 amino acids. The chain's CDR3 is CASSLMARDRISYNSPLHF. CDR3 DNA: TGTGCCAGCAGCTTAATGGCGCGGGACAGGATCTCCTATAATTCACCCCTCCACTTT.

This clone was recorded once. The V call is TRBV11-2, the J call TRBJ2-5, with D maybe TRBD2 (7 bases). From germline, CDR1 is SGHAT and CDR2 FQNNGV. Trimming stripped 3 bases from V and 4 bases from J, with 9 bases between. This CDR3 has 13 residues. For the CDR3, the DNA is TGTGCCAGCAGCTTGGCGGGGGCAGAGACCCAGTACTTC. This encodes CASSLAGAETQYF.

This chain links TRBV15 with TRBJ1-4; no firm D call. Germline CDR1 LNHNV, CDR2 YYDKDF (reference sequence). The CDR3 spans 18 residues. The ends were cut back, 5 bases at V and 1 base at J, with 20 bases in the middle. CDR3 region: CATSGRTGPAQTNEKLFF. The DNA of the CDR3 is TGTGCCACCAGCGGACGGACGGGCCCCGCCCAAACTAATGAAAAACTGTTTTTT.

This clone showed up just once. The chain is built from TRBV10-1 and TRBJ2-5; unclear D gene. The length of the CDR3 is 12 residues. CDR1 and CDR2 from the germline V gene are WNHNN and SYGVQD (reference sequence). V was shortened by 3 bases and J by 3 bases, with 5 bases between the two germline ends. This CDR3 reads CASSDSEETQYF. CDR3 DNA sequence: TGCGCCAGCAGTGATTCCGAAGAGACCCAGTACTTC.

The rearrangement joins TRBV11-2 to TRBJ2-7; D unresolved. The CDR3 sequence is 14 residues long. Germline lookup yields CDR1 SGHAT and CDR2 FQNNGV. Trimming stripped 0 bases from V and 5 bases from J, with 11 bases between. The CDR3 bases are TGTGCCAGCAGCTTAGATCGGGCGACGAACGAGCAGTACTTC. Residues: CASSLDRATNEQYF.

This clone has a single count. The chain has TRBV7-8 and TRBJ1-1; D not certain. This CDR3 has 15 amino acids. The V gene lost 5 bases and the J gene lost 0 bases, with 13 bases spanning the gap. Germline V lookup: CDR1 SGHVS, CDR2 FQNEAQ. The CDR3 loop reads CASSDPGRLNTEAFF. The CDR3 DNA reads TGTGCCAGCAGCGACCCCGGGAGATTGAACACTGAAGCTTTCTTT.

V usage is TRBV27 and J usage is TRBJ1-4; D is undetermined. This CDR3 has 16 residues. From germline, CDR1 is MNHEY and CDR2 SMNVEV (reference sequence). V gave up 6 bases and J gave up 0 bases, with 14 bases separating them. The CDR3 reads CASSLKYGPTNEKLFF. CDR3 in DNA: TGTGCCAGCAGCCTAAAGTACGGCCCAACTAATGAAAAACTGTTTTTT. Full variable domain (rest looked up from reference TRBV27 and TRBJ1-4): EAQVTQNPRYLITVTGKKLTVTCSQNMNHEYMSWYRQDPGLGLRQIYYSMNVEVTDKGDVPEGYKVSRKEKRNFPLILESPSPNQTSLYFCASSLKYGPTNEKLFFGSGTQLSVL.

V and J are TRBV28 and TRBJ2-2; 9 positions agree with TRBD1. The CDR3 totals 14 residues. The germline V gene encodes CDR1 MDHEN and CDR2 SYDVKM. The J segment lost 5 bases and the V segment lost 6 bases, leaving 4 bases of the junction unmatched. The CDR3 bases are TGTGCCAGCAGGGGGACAGGGACAACCGGGGAGCTGTTTTTT. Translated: CASRGTGTTGELFF.

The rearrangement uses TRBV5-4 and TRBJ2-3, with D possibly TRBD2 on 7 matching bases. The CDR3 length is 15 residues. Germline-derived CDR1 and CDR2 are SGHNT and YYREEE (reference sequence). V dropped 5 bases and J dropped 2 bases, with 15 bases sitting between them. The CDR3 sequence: CASRLGGPVTDTQYF. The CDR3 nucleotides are TGTGCCAGCAGACTCGGGGGGCCGGTCACAGATACGCAGTATTTT.

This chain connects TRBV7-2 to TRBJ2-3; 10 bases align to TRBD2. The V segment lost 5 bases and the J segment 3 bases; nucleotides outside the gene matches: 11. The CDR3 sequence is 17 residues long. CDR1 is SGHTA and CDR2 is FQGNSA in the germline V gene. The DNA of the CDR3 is TGTGCCAGCAGCCCCCAGCGGGGGGGCCTGAGAACAGATACGCAGTATTTT. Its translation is CASSPQRGGLRTDTQYF. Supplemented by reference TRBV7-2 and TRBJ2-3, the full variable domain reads GAGVSQSPSNKVTEKGKDVELRCDPISGHTALYWYRQSLGQGLEFLIYFQGNSAPDKSGLPSDRFSAERTGGSVSTLTIQRTQQEDSAVYLCASSPQRGGLRTDTQYFGPGTRLTVL.

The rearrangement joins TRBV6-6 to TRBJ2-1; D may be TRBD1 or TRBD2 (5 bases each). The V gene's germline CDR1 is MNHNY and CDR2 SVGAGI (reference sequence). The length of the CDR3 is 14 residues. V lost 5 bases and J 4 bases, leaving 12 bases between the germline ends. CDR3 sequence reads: CASSRGDLYNEQFF. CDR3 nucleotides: TGTGCCAGCAGTAGAGGGGATCTATACAATGAGCAGTTCTTC.